This T cell receptor (beta chain) was recorded in a study of PD-1 blockade in classical Hodgkin lymphoma. Assay: immunoSEQ multiplex PCR; the TCRdb copy retains only in-frame clones and omits some. The data hold 30,000 to 35,000 clones, with around four fifths observed a single time. Documented time point: cycle 4 day 1 (C4D1), after 6 weeks of nivolumab. Exposure to brentuximab vedotin varied, and each patient had relapsed following autologous stem cell transplantation. Isolation of CD4+ T cells from thawed PBMCs was performed by magnetic negative selection. The CDR3 sequence is 13 residues long. The germline V gene has CDR1 GTSNPN and CDR2 SVGIG (reference sequence). V shed 7 bases and J 5 bases; nucleotides not matched to a gene: 10.

The clonotype comes from a human donor with classical Hodgkin lymphoma. The V and J genes are TRBV30 and TRBJ1-2; 7 bases line up with TRBD1. Sequences were derived from CD4+ T cells from blood, sampled before the fourth cycle of nivolumab. CDR3 sequence: CALTQGRVYGYTF. CDR3 DNA: TGTGCCTTAACACAGGGGAGGGTTTATGGCTACACCTTC. Supplemented by reference TRBV30 and TRBJ1-2, the full variable domain reads SQTIHQWPATLVQPVGSPLSLECTVEGTSNPNLYWYRQAAGRGLQLLFYSVGIGQISSEVPQNLSASRPQDRQFILSSKKLLLSDSGFYLCALTQGRVYGYTFGSGTRLTVV.